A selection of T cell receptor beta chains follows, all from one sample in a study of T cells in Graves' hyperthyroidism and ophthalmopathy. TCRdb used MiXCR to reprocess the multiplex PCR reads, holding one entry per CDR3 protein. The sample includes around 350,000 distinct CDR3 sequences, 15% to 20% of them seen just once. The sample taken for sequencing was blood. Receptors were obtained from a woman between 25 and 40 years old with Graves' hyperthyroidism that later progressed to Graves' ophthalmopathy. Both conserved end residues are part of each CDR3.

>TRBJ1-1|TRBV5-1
CASSPPGGRGRDTEAFF
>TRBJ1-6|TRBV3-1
CASSLTGNNSSLHF
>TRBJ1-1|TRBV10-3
CAISTGGTEAFF
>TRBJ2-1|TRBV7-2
CASSPIQGTSGRAWSYNEQFF
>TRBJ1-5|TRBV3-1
CASSQGVGTGGFQPQHF
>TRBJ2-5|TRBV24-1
CATSDRIGQGQETQYF
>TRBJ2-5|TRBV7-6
CASSLENWGDREPFGRETQYF
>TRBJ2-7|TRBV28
CASSFPRVAGAVSSYEQYF
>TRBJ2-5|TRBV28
CASSFGWETQYF
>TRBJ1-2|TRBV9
CASSLRDRDTYGYTF
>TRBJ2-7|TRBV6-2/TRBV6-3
CASSYFQGYEQYF
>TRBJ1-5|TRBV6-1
CASSRDIGFNQPQHF
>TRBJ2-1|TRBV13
CASTSRASGSSYNEQFF
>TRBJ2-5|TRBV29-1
CSVEDPGLAGKETQYF
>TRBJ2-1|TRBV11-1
CASSPKDRLNEQFF
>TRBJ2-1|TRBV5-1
CASSLAVNGNNEQFF
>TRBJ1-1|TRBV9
CASSVSRRTEAFF
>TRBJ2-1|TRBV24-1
CATSDQDSYNEQFF
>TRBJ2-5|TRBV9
CASSVADGLMGLSGTQYF
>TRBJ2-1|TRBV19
CASRTSGRGNEQFF
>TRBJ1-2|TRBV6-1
CASSLGLGGYGYTF
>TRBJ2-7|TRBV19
CASKETGATYEQYF
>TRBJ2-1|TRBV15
CATVRTGDSSYNEQFF
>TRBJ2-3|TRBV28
CASSLGETGSIFADTQYF
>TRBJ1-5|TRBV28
CASSLGPRNQPQHF
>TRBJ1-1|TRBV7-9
CASSLVFSWAKNTEAFF
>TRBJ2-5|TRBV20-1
CSARSETQETQYF
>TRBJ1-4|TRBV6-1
CASRGSSDEKLFF
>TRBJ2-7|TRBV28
CASSSGAYEQYF
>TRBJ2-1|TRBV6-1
CATRDGRNEQFF
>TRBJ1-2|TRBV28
CASSLGSGDYGYTF
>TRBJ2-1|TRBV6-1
CASSRTSGSSHEQFF
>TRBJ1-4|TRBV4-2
CASRSTAGWNEKLFF
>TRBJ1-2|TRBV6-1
CASRKVAQQWSYGYTF
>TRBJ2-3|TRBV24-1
CATSDGLAGGPGITDTQYF
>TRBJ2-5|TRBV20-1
CSARPAQETQYF
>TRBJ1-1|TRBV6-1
CASTEGNLVVGNTEAFF
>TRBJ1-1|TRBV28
CASSAPGQPNTEAFF
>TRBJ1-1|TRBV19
CASSIDLAGQAFF
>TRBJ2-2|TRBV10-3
CAISDPSGRAQAGELFF
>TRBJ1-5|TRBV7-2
CASSLGIPGRDQPQHF
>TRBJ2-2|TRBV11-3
CASSIRTTGELFF
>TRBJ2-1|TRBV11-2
CASSPGTGGPEQFF
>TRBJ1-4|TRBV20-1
CSAREGGTYEKLFF
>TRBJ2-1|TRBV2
CAQTGALYNEQFF
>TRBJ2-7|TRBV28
CASSLNSASGRPGEQYF
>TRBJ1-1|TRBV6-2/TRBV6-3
CASSLLGKRDTEAFF
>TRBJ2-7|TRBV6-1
CASSNARDSLYEQYF
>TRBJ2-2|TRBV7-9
CASSLVNGPLDGELFF
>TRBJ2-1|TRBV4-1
CASSLDRDYNEQFF
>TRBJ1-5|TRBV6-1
CASSEAIRDKHF
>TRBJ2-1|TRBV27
CASKNVAGGPGDEQFF